Detailed here is one T cell receptor (beta chain). No antigen is known for it. V shed 3 bases and J shed 0 bases, with 5 bases lying between them. Germline V gene lookup returns CDR1 LNHDA and CDR2 SQIVND (reference sequence). This CDR3 region has 13 residues. This entry comes from a study of CD8 T cells in ankylosing spondylitis. Findings of the study overall: A number of the motif variants had already been described in reactive arthritis synovial fluid and blood. Researchers report that disease-linked clones proved CD8+ and relatively rare in peripheral blood. Reportedly, significant enrichment of disease-linked clones occurred in matched ankylosing spondylitis synovial fluid. In ankylosing spondylitis blood, a motif of 7 to 9 highly homologous TCR beta variants appeared characteristic.

5'-RACE, quantitative and with molecular barcodes, yielded the TCR beta libraries. One entry per CDR3 protein, called by TCRdb with MiXCR from the 5' RACE reads. The table has about 440,000 distinct CDR3 sequences, roughly a sixth seen once; the top ten hold approximately 0.93%. This receptor was obtained from a male donor with ankylosing spondylitis. This rearrangement joins TRBV19 to TRBJ1-1; no clear D gene. The sequenced sample was blood, either unsorted or a sorted T cell fraction (not recorded which). CDR3 amino acids: CASSIILNTEAFF. CDR3 DNA sequence: TGTGCCAGTAGTATTATTTTGAACACTGAAGCTTTCTTT.